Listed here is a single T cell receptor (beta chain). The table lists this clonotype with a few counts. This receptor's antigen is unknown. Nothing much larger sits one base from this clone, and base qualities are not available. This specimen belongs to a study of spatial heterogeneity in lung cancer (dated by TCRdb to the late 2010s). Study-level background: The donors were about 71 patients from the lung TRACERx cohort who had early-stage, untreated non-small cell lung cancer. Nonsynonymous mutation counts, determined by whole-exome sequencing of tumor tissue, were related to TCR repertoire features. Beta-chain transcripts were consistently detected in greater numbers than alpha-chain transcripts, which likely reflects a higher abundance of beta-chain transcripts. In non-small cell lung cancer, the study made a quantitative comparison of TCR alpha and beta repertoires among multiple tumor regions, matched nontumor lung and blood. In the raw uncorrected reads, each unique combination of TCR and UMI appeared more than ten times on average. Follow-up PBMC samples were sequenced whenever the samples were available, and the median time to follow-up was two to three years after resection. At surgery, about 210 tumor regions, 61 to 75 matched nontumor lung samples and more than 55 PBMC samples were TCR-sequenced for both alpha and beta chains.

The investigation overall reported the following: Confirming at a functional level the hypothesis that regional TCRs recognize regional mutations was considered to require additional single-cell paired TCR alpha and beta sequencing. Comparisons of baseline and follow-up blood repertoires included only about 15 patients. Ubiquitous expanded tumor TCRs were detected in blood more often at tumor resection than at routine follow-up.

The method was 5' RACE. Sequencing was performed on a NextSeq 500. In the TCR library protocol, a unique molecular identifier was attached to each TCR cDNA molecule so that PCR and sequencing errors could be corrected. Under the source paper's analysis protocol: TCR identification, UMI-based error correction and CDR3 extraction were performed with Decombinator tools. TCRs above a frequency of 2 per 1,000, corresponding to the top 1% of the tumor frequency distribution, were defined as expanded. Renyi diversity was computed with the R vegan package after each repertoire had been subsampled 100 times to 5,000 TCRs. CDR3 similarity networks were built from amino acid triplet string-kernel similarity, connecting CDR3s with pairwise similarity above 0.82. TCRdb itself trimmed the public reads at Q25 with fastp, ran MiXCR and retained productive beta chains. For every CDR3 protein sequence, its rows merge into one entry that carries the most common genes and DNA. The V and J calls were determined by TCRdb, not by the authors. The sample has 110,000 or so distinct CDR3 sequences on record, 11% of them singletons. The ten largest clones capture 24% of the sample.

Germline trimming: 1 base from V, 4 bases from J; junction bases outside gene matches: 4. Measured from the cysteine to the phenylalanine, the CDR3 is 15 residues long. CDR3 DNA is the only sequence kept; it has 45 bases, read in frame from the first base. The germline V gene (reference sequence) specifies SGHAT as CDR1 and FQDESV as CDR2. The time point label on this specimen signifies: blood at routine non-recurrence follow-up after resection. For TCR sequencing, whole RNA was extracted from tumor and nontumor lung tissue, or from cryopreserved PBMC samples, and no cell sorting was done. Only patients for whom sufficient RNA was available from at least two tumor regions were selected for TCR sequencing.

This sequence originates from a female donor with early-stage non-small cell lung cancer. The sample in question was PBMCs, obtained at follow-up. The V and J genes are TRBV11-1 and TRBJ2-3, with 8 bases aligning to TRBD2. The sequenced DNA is TGTGCCAGCAGCTTAGATACGGGAGGGCCAGATACGCAGTATTTT. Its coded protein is CASSLDTGGPDTQYF.